This is a list of T cell receptor beta chains from one sample in a study of prognosis after radiotherapy for stage I lung cancer. TCRdb redid the calling of the multiplex PCR reads with MiXCR, one entry per CDR3 protein. The repertoire has some 19,000 distinct CDR3 sequences, 45% to 50% of them found once; the top ten carry approximately 32%. Sequenced material: PBMCs, taken before or after stereotactic body radiation therapy (not recorded which). Receptor source: a donor aged 50 or older with non-small cell lung cancer. Both conserved end residues are part of each CDR3. The order of the fields is CDR3 DNA, CDR3 protein, J gene, V gene, D gene, clone size. D genes are given only for firm matches. Part of the rows lack a size; the others show once, few, many or a class for expanded clones.

cdr3_nt: TGTGCCAGCAGTCCAGGACAGGGGGCCTACGAGCAGTACTTC
cdr3_aa: CASSPGQGAYEQYF
j_call: TRBJ2-7
v_call: TRBV12-3/TRBV12-4
d_call: TRBD1
clone_size: once

cdr3_nt: TGTGCCAGCAGTCCGGGGTTCGCTGAGCAGTTCTTC
cdr3_aa: CASSPGFAEQFF
j_call: TRBJ2-1
v_call: TRBV27
d_call: -
clone_size: many

cdr3_nt: TGTGCCAGCAGCGTTAGTGGGGAAGAGACCCAGTACTTC
cdr3_aa: CASSVSGEETQYF
j_call: TRBJ2-5
v_call: TRBV9
d_call: -
clone_size: many

cdr3_nt: TGTGCCTGGAGTTCCCTAGGTCTCCCCTACAATGAGCAGTTCTTC
cdr3_aa: CAWSSLGLPYNEQFF
j_call: TRBJ2-1
v_call: TRBV30
d_call: -
clone_size: -

cdr3_nt: TGTGCCAGCACGGAGGGGTCCTCCTACAATGAGCAGTTCTTC
cdr3_aa: CASTEGSSYNEQFF
j_call: TRBJ2-1
v_call: TRBV6-2/TRBV6-3
d_call: -
clone_size: medium-sized

cdr3_nt: TGTGCCAGCAGCTCCGGACAGAGACGGACTGTCAACACTGAAGCTTTCTTT
cdr3_aa: CASSSGQRRTVNTEAFF
j_call: TRBJ1-1
v_call: TRBV11-3
d_call: -
clone_size: -

cdr3_nt: TGTGCCAGCAGCCCCTGGGGGATGGGAGGGGAGCAGTACTTC
cdr3_aa: CASSPWGMGGEQYF
j_call: TRBJ2-7
v_call: TRBV11-2
d_call: TRBD2
clone_size: -

cdr3_nt: TGTGCCAGCAGTGGTCTAGCGGGAGTGACGAACACCGGGTATCTGTTTTTT
cdr3_aa: CASSGLAGVTNTGYLFF
j_call: TRBJ2-2
v_call: TRBV28
d_call: TRBD2
clone_size: -

cdr3_nt: TGCAGTGCTAGAGCCGGGGGGAGGGCTAACTATGGCTACACCTTC
cdr3_aa: CSARAGGRANYGYTF
j_call: TRBJ1-2
v_call: TRBV20-1
d_call: -
clone_size: -

cdr3_nt: TGCGCCAGCAGCTTGTATGGGGTCGGAAACACCATATATTTT
cdr3_aa: CASSLYGVGNTIYF
j_call: TRBJ1-3
v_call: TRBV5-1
d_call: -
clone_size: -

cdr3_nt: TGTGCCACCAGTGATTCGCTAGCGGGAAGATACGAGCAGTACTTC
cdr3_aa: CATSDSLAGRYEQYF
j_call: TRBJ2-7
v_call: TRBV24-1
d_call: TRBD2
clone_size: once

cdr3_nt: TGTGACACCCAGTTCCTGGCAGGAAGTAGCCAAGAGACCCAGTACTTC
cdr3_aa: CDTQFLAGSSQETQYF
j_call: TRBJ2-5
v_call: TRBV24-1
d_call: -
clone_size: -

cdr3_nt: TGTGCCAGTAGGAGGGACGGAAATTATTACTACGAGCAGTACTTC
cdr3_aa: CASRRDGNYYYEQYF
j_call: TRBJ2-7
v_call: TRBV19
d_call: -
clone_size: many

cdr3_nt: TGTGCCACCAGTGAGGGACAGTCGGAAAAACTGTTTTTT
cdr3_aa: CATSEGQSEKLFF
j_call: TRBJ1-4
v_call: TRBV15
d_call: TRBD1
clone_size: many

cdr3_nt: TGCAGTGCTAGGGGACATGAAGGAAACACCATATATTTT
cdr3_aa: CSARGHEGNTIYF
j_call: TRBJ1-3
v_call: TRBV20-1
d_call: -
clone_size: -

cdr3_nt: TGTGCCAGCAGTGCCCGAGGGCTGAGGGCGGTGGATACGCAGTATTTT
cdr3_aa: CASSARGLRAVDTQYF
j_call: TRBJ2-3
v_call: TRBV2
d_call: -
clone_size: -

cdr3_nt: TGCGCCAGCATGTGGGGGGATGGTCTCTGCGAGCAGTACTTC
cdr3_aa: CASMWGDGLCEQYF
j_call: TRBJ2-7
v_call: TRBV10-2
d_call: -
clone_size: -

cdr3_nt: TGCGCCAGCAGGCCGGGACTAGCGGAAGGGTCCTACGAGCAGTACTTC
cdr3_aa: CASRPGLAEGSYEQYF
j_call: TRBJ2-7
v_call: TRBV5-1
d_call: TRBD2
clone_size: many

cdr3_nt: TGTGCCAGCACCTGGGCAGGGCGGGGTGAAGCTTTCTTT
cdr3_aa: CASTWAGRGEAFF
j_call: TRBJ1-1
v_call: TRBV12-3/TRBV12-4
d_call: -
clone_size: -

cdr3_nt: TGCGCCAGCAGCTCATCCGGGACAGGGAGGAATAAACTGTTTTTT
cdr3_aa: CASSSSGTGRNKLFF
j_call: TRBJ1-4
v_call: TRBV5-1
d_call: TRBD1
clone_size: many

cdr3_nt: TGTGCCAGCAGCCAATCGATCTACAGGGGGCGGGCTTACACCGGGGAGCTGTTTTTT
cdr3_aa: CASSQSIYRGRAYTGELFF
j_call: TRBJ2-2
v_call: TRBV11-2
d_call: TRBD1
clone_size: -

cdr3_nt: TGTGCCAGTAACCCTCCGGGACAGGAGGACACCATATATTTT
cdr3_aa: CASNPPGQEDTIYF
j_call: TRBJ1-3
v_call: TRBV19
d_call: TRBD1
clone_size: many

cdr3_nt: TGTGCCAGCAGCTGGGGGACAGGCCACTTGGACGAGCAGTACTTC
cdr3_aa: CASSWGTGHLDEQYF
j_call: TRBJ2-7
v_call: TRBV11-3
d_call: TRBD1
clone_size: medium-sized